This entry lists 10 T cell receptor beta chains sequenced from one sample in a study of blood T cells in healthy people across ages. PCR was performed a second time for about 7 to 12 cycles using a sample-barcoded 5' primer and a J-beta primer mix. TCRdb ran MiXCR on the 5' RACE reads and lists one entry per CDR3 protein. Here the sample spans hundreds of thousands of distinct CDR3 sequences, 49% being singletons. The sample was blood. These receptors were taken from an older woman in good health.

The rearrangement links TRBV6-6 to TRBJ1-2, with D uncertain. The CDR3 contains 14 residues. Germline-derived CDR1 and CDR2 are MNHNY and SVGAGI (reference sequence). The V and J ends lost 0 bases and 1 base respectively, with 6 bases between them. The CDR3 region is CASSYSLINYGYTF. In nucleotides, the CDR3 is TGTGCCAGCAGTTACTCGCTGATTAACTATGGCTACACCTTC.

The chain combines TRBV28 with TRBJ2-5; 7 bases agree with TRBD1. The germline CDR1 and CDR2 sequences are MDHEN and SYDVKM. The CDR3 extends over 16 amino acids. The V and J ends lost 4 bases and 0 bases, in that order; junction bases with no gene match: 8. DNA of the CDR3: TGTGCCAGCAGTTGGTCCCAAGACAGGGACCAAGAGACCCAGTACTTC. It encodes CASSWSQDRDQETQYF.

The J gene is TRBJ2-2, the V gene TRBV24-1; D is ambiguous. The ends were cut back, 9 bases at V and 2 bases at J, with 3 bases in the middle. The CDR3 extends over 11 amino acids. Germline values: CDR1 KGHDR, CDR2 SFDVKD. CDR3 coding DNA: TGTGCCACCGCTAACACCGGGGAGCTGTTTTTT. This sequence encodes CATANTGELFF.

The chain employs TRBV2 and TRBJ1-2; TRBD1 is a possible D gene (6 bases). The germline CDR1 and CDR2 sequences are SNHLY and FYNNEI. CDR3 length equals 15 residues. Deletions cut 3 bases from V and 5 bases from J, with 16 bases between. The CDR3 sequence: CASSEGPGVRYGYTF. In DNA, the CDR3 is TGTGCCAGCAGTGAGGGGCCAGGGGTCCGTTATGGCTACACCTTC. Complete variable domain (other parts from reference TRBV2 and TRBJ1-2): EPEVTQTPSHQVTQMGQEVILRCVPISNHLYFYWYRQILGQKVEFLVSFYNNEISEKSEIFDDQFSVERPDGSNFTLKIRSTKLEDSAMYFCASSEGPGVRYGYTFGSGTRLTVV.

The rearrangement uses TRBV20-1 and TRBJ1-1; TRBD1 might be the D (5 bases). This CDR3 comprises 13 residues. Trimming took off 6 bases at V and 10 bases at J, with 21 bases between the two ends. In germline, CDR1 is DFQATT, CDR2 SNEGSKA (reference sequence). CDR3 sequence: CSAEGPAGVGAFF. CDR3 nucleotides: TGCAGTGCGGAGGGGCCCGCCGGAGTGGGAGCTTTCTTT.

This clonotype showed up just a few times. This rearrangement joins TRBV7-2 to TRBJ2-3; the match to TRBD2 covers 8 bases. V lost 2 bases, J lost 6 bases, and 4 bases stayed unmatched. Germline V gives CDR1 SGHTA, CDR2 FQGNSA. The CDR3 covers 14 residues. CDR3 in DNA: TGTGCCAGCAGCTTACGGGAGGGCCGGGATACGCAGTATTTT. This encodes CASSLREGRDTQYF.

In regard to this clonotype: A junction end diverges from the germline sequence, so it may reflect a read error. CDR3 sequence reads: CVSSLRDRATEQYF. CDR3 nucleotides: TGTGTCAGCAGCCTCCGGGACAGAGCCACCGAGCAGTACTTC. The chain has TRBV3-1 and TRBJ2-5; 7 bases fit TRBD1. TRBJ2-7 explains the end of the DNA better; the J call may be wrong. The CDR3 is 14 residues long. Germline V gives CDR1 LGHDT, CDR2 YNNKEL (reference sequence).

This chain links TRBV12-3 or TRBV12-4 with TRBJ2-7, with 7 bases that match TRBD1. The J call may be in error: the DNA end matches TRBJ2-1 better. The CDR3 has 13 amino acids. CDR3: CASSLQGDHEQFF. Written as DNA, the CDR3 is TGTGCCAGCAGTTTACAGGGGGATCATGAGCAGTTCTTC.

This clonotype was recorded many times. V and J are TRBV6-1 and TRBJ2-3, with 8 bases fitting TRBD2. The CDR3 is 13 residues long. Germline CDR1 MNHNS, CDR2 SASEGT. The V segment lost 7 bases and the J segment 6 bases; nucleotides outside the gene matches: 6. The chain's CDR3 is CASKSGRSDTQYF. In DNA, the CDR3 is TGTGCCAGCAAGAGCGGGAGAAGTGATACGCAGTATTTT.

This clonotype showed up just once. The DNA for the CDR3 is TGTGCCAGCAGCTTAGGGGTGGCTAGATCGTACGAGCAGTACTTC. Translation gives CASSLGVARSYEQYF. The gene calls are TRBV7-2 and TRBJ2-5, with D unresolved. The J call may be mistaken, given a closer DNA end match to TRBJ2-7. The CDR3 consists of 15 residues. CDR1 SGHTA and CDR2 FQGNSA come from the germline V gene.